The sequence of this TCR beta chain was determined in a study of T cell clones after liver transplantation. Here immunoSEQ multiplex PCR was the method, and the copy in TCRdb shows in-frame clones only, minus some. The sample has about 51,000 clones; roughly nine tenths are singletons. Trimming took 5 bases from V and 2 from J, leaving 16 bases between them. Germline-derived CDR1 and CDR2 are MNHNS and SASEGT. The CDR3 contains 15 residues. Findings and caveats of the study: Migration into the graft, not deletion, may explain lost graft donor-reactive T cells.

For this clone: What it binds is unknown.

The source material was CD8+ T cells from blood, sampled 12 months after liver transplant. This TCR derives from a human patient who received a liver transplant. Some of the T cells may derive from the graft donor. The chain has TRBV6-1 and TRBJ2-7; maybe TRBD1 (5 bases). CDR3 sequence (DNA): TGTGCCAGCAGTCCTACAGGTGGCCGGACCTACGAGCAGTACTTC. Translation: CASSPTGGRTYEQYF.